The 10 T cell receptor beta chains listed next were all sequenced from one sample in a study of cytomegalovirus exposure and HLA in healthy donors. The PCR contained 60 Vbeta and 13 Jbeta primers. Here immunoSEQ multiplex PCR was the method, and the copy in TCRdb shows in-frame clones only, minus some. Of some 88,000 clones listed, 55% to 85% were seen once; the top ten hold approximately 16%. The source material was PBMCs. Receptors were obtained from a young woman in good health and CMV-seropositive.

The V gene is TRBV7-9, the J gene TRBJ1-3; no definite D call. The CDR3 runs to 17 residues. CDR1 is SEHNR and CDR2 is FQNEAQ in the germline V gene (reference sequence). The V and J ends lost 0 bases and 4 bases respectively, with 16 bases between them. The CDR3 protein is CASSLAIRQVPGNTIYF. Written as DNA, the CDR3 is TGTGCCAGCAGCTTAGCGATTCGACAAGTCCCAGGAAACACCATATATTTT.

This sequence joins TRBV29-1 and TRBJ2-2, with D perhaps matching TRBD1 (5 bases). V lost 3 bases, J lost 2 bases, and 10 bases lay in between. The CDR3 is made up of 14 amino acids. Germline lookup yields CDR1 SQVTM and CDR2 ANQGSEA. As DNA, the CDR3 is TGCAGCGTTGATTTTAGGGGAAACACCGGGGAGCTGTTTTTT. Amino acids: CSVDFRGNTGELFF.

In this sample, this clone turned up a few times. CDR3 protein: CASRGRAGVGSYNEQFF. The CDR3 bases are TGTGCCAGCAGAGGGAGGGCGGGGGTAGGCTCCTACAATGAGCAGTTCTTC. The V gene is TRBV25-1, the J gene TRBJ2-1; the match to TRBD2 covers 7 bases. Germline CDR1 and CDR2: MGHDK and SYGVNS. The CDR3 covers 17 residues. V gave up 6 bases and J gave up 0 bases; unmatched junction bases: 11. Complete variable domain (other parts from reference TRBV25-1 and TRBJ2-1): EADIYQTPRYLVIGTGKKITLECSQTMGHDKMYWYQQDPGMELHLIHYSYGVNSTEKGDLSSESTVSRIRTEHFPLTLESARPSHTSQYLCASRGRAGVGSYNEQFFGPGTRLTVL.

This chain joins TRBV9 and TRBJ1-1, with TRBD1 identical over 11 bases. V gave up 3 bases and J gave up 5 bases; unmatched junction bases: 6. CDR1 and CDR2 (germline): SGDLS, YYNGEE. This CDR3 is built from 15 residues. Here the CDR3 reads CASSARDRGFTEAFF. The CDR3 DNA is TGTGCCAGCAGCGCTAGGGACAGGGGGTTTACTGAAGCTTTCTTT.

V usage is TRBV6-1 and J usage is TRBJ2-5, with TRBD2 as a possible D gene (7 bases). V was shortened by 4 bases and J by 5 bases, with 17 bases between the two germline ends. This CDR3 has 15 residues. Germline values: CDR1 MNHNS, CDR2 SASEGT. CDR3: CASSGLHGGRETQYF. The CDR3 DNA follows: TGTGCCAGCAGTGGTCTACACGGGGGGCGCGAGACCCAGTACTTC.

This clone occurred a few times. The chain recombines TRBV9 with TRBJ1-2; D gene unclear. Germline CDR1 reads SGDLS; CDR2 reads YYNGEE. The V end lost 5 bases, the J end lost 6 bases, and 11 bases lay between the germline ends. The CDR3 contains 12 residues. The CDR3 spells CASSFARDGYTF. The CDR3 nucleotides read TGTGCCAGCAGTTTCGCGCGGGATGGCTACACCTTC.

The DNA for the CDR3 is TGTGCCAGCAGCTTACCGGGGGGCTGGACCATGAACACTGAAGCTTTCTTT. Translation gives CASSLPGGWTMNTEAFF. This chain connects TRBV7-2 to TRBJ1-1, with a possible D match to TRBD1 (6 bases). CDR3 length: 17 residues. V was trimmed by 2 bases and J by 0 bases, leaving 16 bases between them. CDR1 and CDR2 (germline): SGHTA, FQGNSA. Full variable domain (rest looked up from reference TRBV7-2 and TRBJ1-1): GAGVSQSPSNKVTEKGKDVELRCDPISGHTALYWYRQSLGQGLEFLIYFQGNSAPDKSGLPSDRFSAERTGGSVSTLTIQRTQQEDSAVYLCASSLPGGWTMNTEAFFGQGTRLTVV.

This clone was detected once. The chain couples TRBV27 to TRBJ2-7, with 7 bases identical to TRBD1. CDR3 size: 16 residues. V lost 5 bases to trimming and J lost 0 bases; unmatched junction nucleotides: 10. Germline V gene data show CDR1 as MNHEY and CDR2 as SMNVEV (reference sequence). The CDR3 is CASSPLDRELSYEQYF. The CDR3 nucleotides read TGTGCCAGCAGTCCCCTCGACAGGGAACTCTCCTACGAGCAGTACTTC.

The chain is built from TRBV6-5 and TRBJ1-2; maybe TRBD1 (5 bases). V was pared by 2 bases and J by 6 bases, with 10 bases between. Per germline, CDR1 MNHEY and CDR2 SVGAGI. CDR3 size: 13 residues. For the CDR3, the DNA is TGTGCCAGCAGTTACGCAGGGATGGATGGCTACACCTTC. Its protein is CASSYAGMDGYTF.

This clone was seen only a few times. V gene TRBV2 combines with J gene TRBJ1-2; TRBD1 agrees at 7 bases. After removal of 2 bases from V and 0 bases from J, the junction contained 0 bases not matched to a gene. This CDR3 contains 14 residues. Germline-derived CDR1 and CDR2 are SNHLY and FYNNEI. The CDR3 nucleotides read TGTGCCAGCAGTGAACAGGGGGCTAACTATGGCTACACCTTC. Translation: CASSEQGANYGYTF.